The rows below give T cell receptor beta chains drawn from one sample of a study of T cell repertoires in cytomegalovirus infection. TCRdb itself ran the reads through MiXCR, one entry per CDR3 protein. The table lists some 300,000 distinct CDR3 sequences, around 10% of them singletons. Source material: PBMCs. The receptors come from a human donor in good health (CMV status not recorded). Some clones in this sample may be carry-over from other donors' samples. Each CDR3 is given with its conserved first and last residue. Fields, in order: V gene, J gene, D gene, clone size, CDR3 DNA, CDR3 protein. A D gene is named only where the DNA matches it firmly. Some rows have no size entry. The others give once, few or many, or a class for an expanded clone.

v_call: TRBV7-3
j_call: TRBJ2-3
d_call: TRBD2
clone_size: many
cdr3_nt: TGTGCCAGCAGCCCCGGGACTAGCGGGGACGCAGATACGCAGTATTTT
cdr3_aa: CASSPGTSGDADTQYF

v_call: TRBV20-1
j_call: TRBJ2-2
d_call: -
clone_size: -
cdr3_nt: TGCAGTGCTAGATTTGGCCCTAACACGAACACCGGGGAGCTGTTTTTT
cdr3_aa: CSARFGPNTNTGELFF

v_call: TRBV28
j_call: TRBJ2-3
d_call: -
clone_size: many
cdr3_nt: TGTGCCAGCAGTTTGCCGGGTAGCACAGATACGCAGTATTTT
cdr3_aa: CASSLPGSTDTQYF

v_call: TRBV7-2
j_call: TRBJ2-5
d_call: TRBD2
clone_size: many
cdr3_nt: TGTGCCAGCAGCTCCGGGGGGAGGTGGCCTAGCGGGGGAGGTGAGACCCAGTACTTC
cdr3_aa: CASSSGGRWPSGGGETQYF

v_call: TRBV25-1
j_call: TRBJ2-1
d_call: TRBD2
clone_size: few
cdr3_nt: TGTGCCAGCAGTGAAGTGGCTAGCGGGGGGGCGAATGAGCAGTTCTTC
cdr3_aa: CASSEVASGGANEQFF

v_call: TRBV6-5
j_call: TRBJ1-2
d_call: -
clone_size: many
cdr3_nt: TGTGCCAGCACCTCGAGGGCAGGGCTCTATGGCTACACCTTC
cdr3_aa: CASTSRAGLYGYTF

v_call: TRBV7-2
j_call: TRBJ2-1
d_call: TRBD2
clone_size: many
cdr3_nt: TGTGCCAGCAGCTTCCTAGCGGGGAATGAGCAGTTCTTC
cdr3_aa: CASSFLAGNEQFF

v_call: TRBV5-1
j_call: TRBJ1-5
d_call: -
clone_size: many
cdr3_nt: TGCGCCAGCAGCTTGGCGTCGGGGTTTGGTCAGCCCCAGCATTTT
cdr3_aa: CASSLASGFGQPQHF

v_call: TRBV28
j_call: TRBJ2-5
d_call: TRBD1
clone_size: many
cdr3_nt: TGTGCCAGCAGACCCGGGACAGGGGTGGGAGAGACCCAGTACTTC
cdr3_aa: CASRPGTGVGETQYF

v_call: TRBV6-4
j_call: TRBJ2-2
d_call: -
clone_size: -
cdr3_nt: TGTGCCAGCAGTGAAGATTACCGAACCGGGGAGCTGTTTTTT
cdr3_aa: CASSEDYRTGELFF